Presented here are 23 T cell receptor beta chains from one specimen sequenced in a study of blood T cells in healthy people across ages. Then a second PCR, running about 6 to 12 cycles, was carried out with a sample-barcoded 5' primer and a J-beta primer mix. TCRdb reprocessed the 5' RACE reads via MiXCR and lists one record per CDR3 protein. The repertoire holds hundreds of thousands of distinct CDR3 sequences, with around three fifths as singletons. Material for sequencing was blood. These receptors all stem from a man in his 60s in good health.

The table lists this clonotype with a count of one. The genes are TRBV20-1 and TRBJ2-1, with 10 positions matching TRBD2. V lost 0 bases to trimming and J lost 6 bases; unmatched junction nucleotides: 5. Looked up from germline, CDR1 is DFQATT and CDR2 is SNEGSKA (reference sequence). There are 15 residues in the CDR3. The CDR3 here is CSAREPGLATNEQFF. DNA for the CDR3: TGCAGTGCTAGAGAACCGGGACTAGCGACCAATGAGCAGTTCTTC.

This clonotype was picked up many times. CDR3: CASSLLGGLVSYNEQFF. The DNA for the CDR3 is TGTGCCAGCAGCTTATTGGGAGGACTCGTCTCCTACAATGAGCAGTTCTTC. The chain combines TRBV7-2 with TRBJ2-1; possible D gene TRBD2, 6 bases. Germline CDR1 reads SGHTA; CDR2 reads FQGNSA. The CDR3 covers 17 residues. Trimming removed 2 bases from V and 0 bases from J, with 14 bases in between.

The rearrangement links TRBV11-2 to TRBJ1-4; TRBD1 matches 11 bases. Germline values: CDR1 SGHAT, CDR2 FQNNGV. The CDR3 covers 16 residues. V lost 5 bases and J lost 7; bases outside the gene matches: 9. DNA for the CDR3: TGTGCCAGCAGCCCCGTACTGGGACAGGGGGGTGAAAAACTGTTTTTT. This translates into CASSPVLGQGGEKLFF.

This clonotype has a single count. This sequence joins TRBV6-1 and TRBJ2-1; D call uncertain. The CDR3 consists of 15 residues. Looked up from germline, CDR1 is MNHNS and CDR2 is SASEGT. V shed 9 bases and J shed 5 bases, with 20 bases lying between them. As DNA, the CDR3 is TGTGCCAGTACAGTAACAACGAGCGCCCACAATGAGCAGTTCTTC. As protein: CASTVTTSAHNEQFF.

This clonotype has just a few counts. The V call is TRBV20-1, the J call TRBJ2-3; the match to TRBD2 covers 13 bases. Germline loops: CDR1 DFQATT, CDR2 SNEGSKA (reference sequence). V lost 4 bases and J lost 4; bases outside the gene matches: 14. CDR3 size: 18 residues. This chain's CDR3 is CSATTTSGGASGADTQYF. The CDR3 DNA reads as TGCAGTGCTACTACCACTAGCGGGGGGGCCAGTGGGGCAGATACGCAGTATTTT.

The V and J genes are TRBV5-1 and TRBJ1-2; D remains ambiguous. V lost 4 bases, J lost 3 bases, and 16 bases lay in between. The germline V gene has CDR1 SGHRS and CDR2 YFSETQ. CDR3 length equals 15 residues. DNA of the CDR3: TGCGCCAGCAGCCAAGACGGGGTGGAGTACTATGGCTACACCTTC. Its translation: CASSQDGVEYYGYTF.

This clonotype has more than one count but fewer than ten. V usage is TRBV12-3 or TRBV12-4 and J usage is TRBJ2-3, with 8 bases identical to TRBD2. V shed 5 bases, J shed 4 bases, and the junction held 8 bases outside the gene matches. The CDR3 totals 15 residues. The CDR3 DNA is TGTGCCAGCAGTCCCCCGGGAGGGTTGGCAGATACGCAGTATTTT. Translated: CASSPPGGLADTQYF.

The V and J genes are TRBV7-2 and TRBJ1-1, with a tentative D call TRBD1 (5 bases). The V end lost 2 bases, the J end lost 3 bases, and 13 bases lay between the germline ends. Per the germline V gene, CDR1 is SGHTA and CDR2 is FQGNSA. The CDR3 is made up of 15 amino acids. For the CDR3, the DNA is TGTGCCAGCAGCTTACTAATGGGGGAATACACTGAAGCTTTCTTT. Translating it yields CASSLLMGEYTEAFF.

This clonotype was recorded a few times. The chain combines TRBV11-3 with TRBJ1-2; no reliable D call. Germline V gene data show CDR1 as SGHNT and CDR2 as YENEEA. The CDR3 is made up of 15 amino acids. V gave up 0 bases and J gave up 4 bases, with 12 bases separating them. This chain's CDR3 is CASSLDLLLGYGYTF. DNA of the CDR3: TGTGCCAGCAGCTTAGATCTCCTTCTCGGCTATGGCTACACCTTC.

The CDR3 loop is CSARARAGLNTEAFF. The DNA of the CDR3 is TGCAGTGCTAGAGCCCGGGCAGGCCTGAACACTGAAGCTTTCTTT. The rearrangement uses TRBV20-1 and TRBJ1-1; no reliable D call. Trimming cost V 1 base and J 0 bases, with 12 bases left between them. Germline V lookup: CDR1 DFQATT, CDR2 SNEGSKA (reference sequence). There are 15 residues in the CDR3.

The genes are TRBV2 and TRBJ2-5; D tentatively fits TRBD1 or TRBD2 (5 bases each). With 8 bases removed from V and 2 bases from J, the gap between germline ends came to 15 bases. Germline V CDR1 and CDR2: SNHLY, FYNNEI. The CDR3 consists of 14 residues. CDR3 bases: TGTGCCAGCGTACGACCGGGACCGCAAGAGACCCAGTACTTC. Its protein product is CASVRPGPQETQYF.

The chain employs TRBV12-3 or TRBV12-4 and TRBJ2-3, with 7 bases matching TRBD1. The CDR3 length is 19 residues. The V and J ends lost 7 bases and 0 bases, in that order; junction bases with no gene match: 19. The CDR3 bases are TGTGCCAGCAACCTGGGACAGTCCGCGGCTGGGTCTAGCACAGATACGCAGTATTTT. Amino acid sequence: CASNLGQSAAGSSTDTQYF.

The chain is built from TRBV12-3 or TRBV12-4 and TRBJ1-2; 10 nucleotides line up with TRBD1. Unmatched junction bases numbered 6, after V lost 7 bases and J lost 7 bases. The CDR3 length is 13 residues. The DNA of the CDR3 is TGTGCCAGCACCGGGACAGGGGTCGGTGGCTACACCTTC. Its protein is CASTGTGVGGYTF.

The CDR3 coding sequence is TGCGCCAGCAGCCAAGTGTCCGCAAGTGGCTACACCTTC. Encoded protein: CASSQVSASGYTF. The chain links TRBV4-1 to TRBJ1-2, with D hard to call. The germline V gene encodes CDR1 MGHRA and CDR2 YSYEKL. The ends were cut back, 1 base at V and 7 bases at J, with 10 bases in the middle. The CDR3 consists of 13 residues.

Written as DNA, the CDR3 is TGTGCCAGCAGTTTAGCAGGGCCGAGCTCCTACAATGAGCAGTTCTTC. Its protein product is CASSLAGPSSYNEQFF. The chain uses TRBV28 and TRBJ2-1, with D possibly matching TRBD1 (5 bases). CDR1 and CDR2 (germline): MDHEN, SYDVKM. This CDR3 has 16 amino acids. V lost 2 bases to trimming and J lost 0 bases, with 11 bases between them.

This clonotype has just one count. V usage is TRBV2 and J usage is TRBJ2-5, with TRBD1 identical over 11 bases. Germline V gene data show CDR1 as SNHLY and CDR2 as FYNNEI. The V gene end was trimmed by 6 bases and the J gene end by 4 bases; junction bases not matched to a gene: 4. The CDR3 loop spans 14 amino acids. The CDR3: CASSRGQGVETQYF. The CDR3 bases are TGTGCCAGCAGCAGGGGACAGGGGGTAGAGACCCAGTACTTC.

CDR3 in amino acids: CASRAEGTEAFF. CDR3 nucleotides: TGTGCCAGCAGGGCCGAGGGTACTGAAGCTTTCTTT. The V gene is TRBV18, the J gene TRBJ1-1; D uncertain. Germline V gene lookup returns CDR1 KGHSH and CDR2 LQKENI. V was clipped by 8 bases and J by 5 bases, with 12 bases between them. The CDR3 extends over 12 amino acids. Complete variable domain (other parts from reference TRBV18 and TRBJ1-1): NAGVMQNPRHLVRRRGQEARLRCSPMKGHSHVYWYRQLPEEGLKFMVYLQKENIIDESGMPKERFSAEFPKEGPSILRIQQVVRGDSAAYFCASRAEGTEAFFGQGTRLTVV.

There are a few counts of this clonotype. V and J are TRBV7-2 and TRBJ2-3, with 12 bases that match TRBD2. Germline CDR1 reads SGHTA; CDR2 reads FQGNSA. The CDR3 is 16 amino acids. V trimming: 3 bases; J trimming: 3 bases; junction bases outside the gene matches: 4. The CDR3 here is CASSLATSGGTDTQYF. DNA for the CDR3: TGTGCCAGCAGCTTGGCGACTAGCGGGGGTACAGATACGCAGTATTTT. Combining the CDR3 with reference TRBV7-2 and TRBJ2-3 gives the whole variable domain GAGVSQSPSNKVTEKGKDVELRCDPISGHTALYWYRQSLGQGLEFLIYFQGNSAPDKSGLPSDRFSAERTGGSVSTLTIQRTQQEDSAVYLCASSLATSGGTDTQYFGPGTRLTVL.

Here the CDR3 reads CSARDFSSYEQYF. Here the CDR3 DNA reads TGCAGTGCTAGAGATTTCAGCTCCTACGAGCAGTACTTC. The rearrangement uses TRBV20-1 and TRBJ2-7; no reliable D call. In germline, CDR1 is DFQATT, CDR2 SNEGSKA (reference sequence). This CDR3 has 13 residues. V was clipped by 0 bases and J by 0 bases, with 6 bases between them.

The rearrangement links TRBV12-3 or TRBV12-4 to TRBJ2-1; 9 nucleotides align to TRBD1. The CDR3 covers 15 residues. Trimming at V came to 6 bases and at J to 7 bases, leaving 10 bases not matched to a gene. The CDR3 loop is CASSRDRETSNEQFF. The CDR3 coding sequence is TGTGCCAGCAGCCGGGACAGGGAAACTTCGAATGAGCAGTTCTTC.

This clonotype was counted only a few times. The chain carries TRBV6-5 and TRBJ2-1, with a possible D match to TRBD2 (6 bases). The V end lost 8 bases, the J end lost 6 bases, and 14 bases lay between the germline ends. The CDR3 sequence is 13 residues long. Germline-derived CDR1 and CDR2 are MNHEY and SVGAGI. CDR3 DNA: TGTGCCAGCCGGGACTCCGGACCCAATGAGCAGTTCTTC. Its protein is CASRDSGPNEQFF.

The rearrangement links TRBV9 to TRBJ2-5; D ambiguous. The CDR3 sequence is 13 residues long. Trimming left V 2 bases short and J 1 base short, with 6 bases between. CDR1 is SGDLS, CDR2 YYNGEE, per germline. The DNA for the CDR3 is TGTGCCAGCAGCGTGAGTGCCCAAGAGACCCAGTACTTC. Residues: CASSVSAQETQYF.

This clonotype has a handful of counts. The rearrangement uses TRBV18 and TRBJ2-5; 8 positions match TRBD1. The end of the DNA is better explained by TRBJ2-7, so the J call may be wrong. There are 14 residues in the CDR3. CDR1 and CDR2 (germline): KGHSH, LQKENI. CDR3 in amino acids: CASSLGQGPDEQYF. CDR3 nucleotides: TGTGCCAGCTCACTAGGACAGGGCCCCGACGAGCAGTACTTC.